This record covers a single T cell receptor beta chain. Antigen specificity is unknown. All donors comprised healthy Caucasians. V was pared by 3 bases and J by 1 base, with 1 base of the junction left unmatched. CDR1 is DFQATT and CDR2 is SNEGSKA in the germline V gene (reference sequence). The CDR3 totals 13 residues. This sample is drawn from a study of identical twins. Study results and caveats: Twins shared beta out-of-frame sequences in excess, but this excess was weaker. Zero-insertion analyses were open to partial confounding by invariant MAIT and iNKT cells.

TCRdb analysed the 5' RACE reads with MiXCR anew, one entry per CDR3 protein. The sample has about 530,000 distinct CDR3 sequences, around 15% seen once. This sample also belongs to another study, concerning yellow fever vaccine responses in identical twins. That paper notes: Twins reportedly appeared to share part of their vaccine T cell response while keeping part individual.

The sequenced material came from CD4+ T cells sorted from blood. The chain links TRBV20-1 to TRBJ2-5, with 8 bases matching TRBD1. The sequence derives from a woman under 30 in good health. CDR3 protein: CSASTGGQETQYF. The CDR3 DNA reads as TGCAGTGCTAGTACAGGGGGCCAAGAGACCCAGTACTTC.